One sample yielded the 3 T cell receptor beta chains listed below, sequenced in a study of cytomegalovirus exposure and HLA in healthy donors. Primers: 60 Vbeta forward and 13 Jbeta reverse. The repertoire was sequenced with immunoSEQ multiplex PCR; TCRdb's copy has only in-frame clones and lacks some. The sample consists of around 140,000 clones, around 80% of them appearing once. The sequenced material came from PBMCs. These TCRs come from a man aged 40-55 years in good health and CMV-seronegative.

The rearrangement links TRBV7-2 to TRBJ2-7, with TRBD2 identical over 8 bases. CDR3 length: 17 residues. V was pared by 2 bases and J by 0 bases, with 9 bases of the junction left unmatched. CDR1 and CDR2 from the germline V gene are SGHTA and FQGNSA. CDR3 amino acids: CASSLSFSGESSYEQYF. The CDR3 DNA follows: TGTGCCAGCAGCTTAAGCTTTAGCGGGGAAAGCTCCTACGAGCAGTACTTC.

The table lists this clone with a count of one. The gene calls are TRBV28 and TRBJ1-1, with D perhaps TRBD1 (6 bases). The CDR3 has 15 amino acids. V shed 5 bases and J shed 1 base, with 14 bases lying between them. Germline loops: CDR1 MDHEN, CDR2 SYDVKM. CDR3 in amino acids: CASSPRTASNTEAFF. The CDR3 region has the DNA TGTGCCAGCAGTCCCCGGACAGCTTCGAACACTGAAGCTTTCTTT. Combining the CDR3 with reference TRBV28 and TRBJ1-1 gives the whole variable domain DVKVTQSSRYLVKRTGEKVFLECVQDMDHENMFWYRQDPGLGLRLIYFSYDVKMKEKGDIPEGYSVSREKKERFSLILESASTNQTSMYLCASSPRTASNTEAFFGQGTRLTVV.

The chain couples TRBV19 to TRBJ1-4; D uncertain. There are 15 residues in the CDR3. The V gene's germline CDR1 is LNHDA and CDR2 SQIVND (reference sequence). V was cut by 8 bases and J by 10 bases, with 23 bases left in between. The CDR3 nucleotides are TGTGCCAGTGCCAACCCCGGTGTGCCCCGGGGAAAACTGTTTTTT. Amino acids: CASANPGVPRGKLFF. Filled out from reference TRBV19 and TRBJ1-4, the complete variable domain reads DGGITQSPKYLFRKEGQNVTLSCEQNLNHDAMYWYRQDPGQGLRLIYYSQIVNDFQKGDIAEGYSVSREKKESFPLTVTSAQKNPTAFYLCASANPGVPRGKLFFGSGTQLSVL.